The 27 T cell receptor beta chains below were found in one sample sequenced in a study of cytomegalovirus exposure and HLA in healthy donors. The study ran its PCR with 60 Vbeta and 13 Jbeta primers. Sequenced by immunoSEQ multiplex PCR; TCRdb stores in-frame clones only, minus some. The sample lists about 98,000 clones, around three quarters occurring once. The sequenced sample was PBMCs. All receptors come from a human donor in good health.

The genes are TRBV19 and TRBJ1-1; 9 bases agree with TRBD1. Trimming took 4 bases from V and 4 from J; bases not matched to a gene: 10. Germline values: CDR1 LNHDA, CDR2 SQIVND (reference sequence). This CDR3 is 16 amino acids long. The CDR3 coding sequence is TGTGCCAGTAGTACCCATCCTGGGGACAGGGTCACTGAAGCTTTCTTT. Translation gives CASSTHPGDRVTEAFF.

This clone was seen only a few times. CDR3 DNA sequence: TGTGCCAGCAGCGCCTACTTCAGAACAGATACTAATGAAAAACTGTTTTTT. Its protein product is CASSAYFRTDTNEKLFF. The genes are TRBV7-9 and TRBJ1-4; D not resolved. Trimming cost V 5 bases and J 2 bases, with 18 bases left between them. The CDR3 covers 17 residues. Germline-derived CDR1 and CDR2 are SEHNR and FQNEAQ (reference sequence).

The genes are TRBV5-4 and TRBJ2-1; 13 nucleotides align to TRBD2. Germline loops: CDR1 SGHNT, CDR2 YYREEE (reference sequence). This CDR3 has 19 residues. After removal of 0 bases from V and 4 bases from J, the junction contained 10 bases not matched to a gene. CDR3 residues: CASSLVGVLTSGRYNEQFF. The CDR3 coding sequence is TGTGCCAGCAGCTTGGTGGGTGTGTTGACTAGCGGGAGGTACAATGAGCAGTTCTTC.

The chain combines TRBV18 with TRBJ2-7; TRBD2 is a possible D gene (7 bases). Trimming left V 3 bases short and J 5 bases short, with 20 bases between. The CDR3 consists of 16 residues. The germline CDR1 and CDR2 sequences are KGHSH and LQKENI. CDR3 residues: CASSPGQGGAVNEQYF. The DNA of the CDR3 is TGTGCCAGCTCACCGGGTCAAGGGGGGGCAGTGAACGAGCAGTACTTC.

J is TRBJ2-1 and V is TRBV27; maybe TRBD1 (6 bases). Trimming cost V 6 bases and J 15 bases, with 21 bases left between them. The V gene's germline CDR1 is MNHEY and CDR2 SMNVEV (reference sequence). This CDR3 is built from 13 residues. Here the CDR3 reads CASSGQRWSGPFF. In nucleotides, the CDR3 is TGTGCCAGCAGCGGACAGCGCTGGTCGGGGCCGTTCTTC.

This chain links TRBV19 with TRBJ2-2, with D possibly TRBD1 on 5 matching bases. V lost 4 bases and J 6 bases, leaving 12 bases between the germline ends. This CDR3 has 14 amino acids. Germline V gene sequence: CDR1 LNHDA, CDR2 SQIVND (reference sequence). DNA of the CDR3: TGTGCCAGTAGTACTTGGATAGGGGCCGGGGAGCTGTTTTTT. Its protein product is CASSTWIGAGELFF.

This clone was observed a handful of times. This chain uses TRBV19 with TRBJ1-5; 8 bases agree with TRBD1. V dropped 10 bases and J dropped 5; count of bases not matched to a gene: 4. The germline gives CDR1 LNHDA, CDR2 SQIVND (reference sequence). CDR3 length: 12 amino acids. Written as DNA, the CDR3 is TGTGCCACCCAGGGGGCCGATCAGCCCCAGCATTTT. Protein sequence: CATQGADQPQHF.

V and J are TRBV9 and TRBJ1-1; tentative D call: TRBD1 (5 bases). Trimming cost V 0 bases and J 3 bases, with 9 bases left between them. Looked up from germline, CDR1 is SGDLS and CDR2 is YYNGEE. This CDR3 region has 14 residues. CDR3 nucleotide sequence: TGTGCCAGCAGCGTAGCTGGGGGGTACACTGAAGCTTTCTTT. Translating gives CASSVAGGYTEAFF.

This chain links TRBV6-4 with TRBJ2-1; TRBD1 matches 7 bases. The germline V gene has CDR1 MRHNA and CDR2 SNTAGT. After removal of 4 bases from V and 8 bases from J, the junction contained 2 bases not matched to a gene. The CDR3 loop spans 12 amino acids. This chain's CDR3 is CASSGQGHEQFF. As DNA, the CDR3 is TGTGCCAGCAGTGGACAGGGACATGAGCAGTTCTTC.

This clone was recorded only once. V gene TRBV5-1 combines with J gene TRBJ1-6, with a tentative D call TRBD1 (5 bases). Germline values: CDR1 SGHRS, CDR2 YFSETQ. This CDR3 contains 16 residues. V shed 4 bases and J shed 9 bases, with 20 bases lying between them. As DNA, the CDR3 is TGCGCCAGCAGCGGCGGGGGTCTTACGGGCCGTTCACCCCTCCACTTT. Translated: CASSGGGLTGRSPLHF.

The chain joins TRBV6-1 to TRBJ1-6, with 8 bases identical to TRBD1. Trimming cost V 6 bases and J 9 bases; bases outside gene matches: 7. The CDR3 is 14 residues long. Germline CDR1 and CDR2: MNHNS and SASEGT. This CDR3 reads CASSQGTGGSPLHF. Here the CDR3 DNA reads TGTGCCAGCAGCCAAGGGACAGGAGGTTCACCCCTCCACTTT.

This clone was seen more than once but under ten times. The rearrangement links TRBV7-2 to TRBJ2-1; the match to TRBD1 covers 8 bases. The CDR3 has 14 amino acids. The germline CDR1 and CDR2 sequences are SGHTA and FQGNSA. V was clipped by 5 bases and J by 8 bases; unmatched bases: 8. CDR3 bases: TGTGCCAGCAGCCTCATCGGACAGGGCCATGAGCAGTTCTTC. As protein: CASSLIGQGHEQFF.

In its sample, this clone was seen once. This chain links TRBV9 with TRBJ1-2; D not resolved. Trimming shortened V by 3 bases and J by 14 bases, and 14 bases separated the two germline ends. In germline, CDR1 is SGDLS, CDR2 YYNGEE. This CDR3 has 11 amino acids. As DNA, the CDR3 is TGTGCCAGCAGCGAGCCGCTCCCTTCGACCTTC. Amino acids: CASSEPLPSTF.

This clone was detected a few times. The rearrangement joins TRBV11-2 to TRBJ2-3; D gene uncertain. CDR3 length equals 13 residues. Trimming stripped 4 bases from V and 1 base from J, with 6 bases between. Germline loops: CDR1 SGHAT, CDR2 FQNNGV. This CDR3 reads CASSYPGTDTQYF. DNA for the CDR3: TGTGCCAGCAGCTACCCAGGCACAGATACGCAGTATTTT.

The CDR3 loop reads CASSKSPGENTEAFF. CDR3 coding DNA: TGTGCCAGCAGCAAATCTCCGGGGGAGAACACTGAAGCTTTCTTT. The chain employs TRBV21-1 and TRBJ1-1. TRBV21-1 counts as a pseudogene. This CDR3 has 15 amino acids.

CDR3 sequence reads: CASSSAGTGNYGYTF. CDR3 sequence (DNA): TGCGCCAGCAGCTCGGCCGGGACAGGGAACTATGGCTACACCTTC. The V gene is TRBV5-1, the J gene TRBJ1-2, with 9 positions matching TRBD1. The CDR3 extends over 15 amino acids. Germline V CDR1 and CDR2: SGHRS, YFSETQ. The ends lost 3 bases at V and 2 bases at J; junction bases unmatched: 5.

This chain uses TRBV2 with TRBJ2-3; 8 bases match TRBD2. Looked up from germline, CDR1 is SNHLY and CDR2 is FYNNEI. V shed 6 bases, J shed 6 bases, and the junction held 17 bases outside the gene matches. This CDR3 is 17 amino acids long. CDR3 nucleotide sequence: TGTGCCAGCAGCCCAGGGGATATACGGGGGGGAGGCGATACGCAGTATTTT. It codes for CASSPGDIRGGGDTQYF.

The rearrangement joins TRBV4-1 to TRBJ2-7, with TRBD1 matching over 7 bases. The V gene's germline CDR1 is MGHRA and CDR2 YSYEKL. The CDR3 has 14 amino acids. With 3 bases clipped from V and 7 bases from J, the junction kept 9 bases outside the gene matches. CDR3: CASSHQTGLGEQYF. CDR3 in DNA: TGCGCCAGCAGCCACCAGACAGGGTTGGGGGAGCAGTACTTC.

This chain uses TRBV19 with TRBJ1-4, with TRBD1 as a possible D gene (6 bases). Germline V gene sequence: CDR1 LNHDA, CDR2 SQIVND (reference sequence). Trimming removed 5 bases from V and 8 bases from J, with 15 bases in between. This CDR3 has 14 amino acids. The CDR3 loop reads CASSLGGRREKLFF. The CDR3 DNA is TGTGCCAGTAGTCTGGGGGGGCGACGGGAAAAACTGTTTTTT.

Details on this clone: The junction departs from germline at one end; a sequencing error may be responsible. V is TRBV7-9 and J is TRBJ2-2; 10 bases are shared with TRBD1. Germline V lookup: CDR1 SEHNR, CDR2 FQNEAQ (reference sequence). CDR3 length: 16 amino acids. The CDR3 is CSSSLLQGQGTGELFF. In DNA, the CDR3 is TGTTCCAGCAGCTTACTACAGGGACAGGGGACCGGGGAGCTGTTTTTT.

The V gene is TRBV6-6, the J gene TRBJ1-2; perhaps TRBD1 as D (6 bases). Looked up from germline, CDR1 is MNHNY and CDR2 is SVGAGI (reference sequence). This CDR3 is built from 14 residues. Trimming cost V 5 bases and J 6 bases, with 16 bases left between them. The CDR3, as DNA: TGTGCCAGCAGTAGAGGGGGGGGAGTGGATGGCTACACCTTC. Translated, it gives CASSRGGGVDGYTF.

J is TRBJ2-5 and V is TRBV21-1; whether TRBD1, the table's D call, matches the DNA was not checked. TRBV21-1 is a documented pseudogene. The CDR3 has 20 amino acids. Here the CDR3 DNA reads TGTGCCAGCAGCACAAGACCCGGCCGATCTAAACAGGGGGGGCAAGAGACCCAGTACTTC. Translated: CASSTRPGRSKQGGQETQYF.

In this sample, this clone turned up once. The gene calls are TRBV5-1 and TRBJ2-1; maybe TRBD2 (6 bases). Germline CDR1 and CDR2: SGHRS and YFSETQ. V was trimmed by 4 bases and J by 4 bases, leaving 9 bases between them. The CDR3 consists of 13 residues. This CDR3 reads CASSPGVYNEQFF. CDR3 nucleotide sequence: TGCGCCAGCAGCCCGGGAGTTTACAATGAGCAGTTCTTC.

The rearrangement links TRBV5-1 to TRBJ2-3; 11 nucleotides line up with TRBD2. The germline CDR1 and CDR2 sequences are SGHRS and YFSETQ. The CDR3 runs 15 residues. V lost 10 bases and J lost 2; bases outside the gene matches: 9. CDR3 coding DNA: TGCGCCGGAACCCTAGCGGGAGGTATCACAGATACGCAGTATTTT. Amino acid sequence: CAGTLAGGITDTQYF.

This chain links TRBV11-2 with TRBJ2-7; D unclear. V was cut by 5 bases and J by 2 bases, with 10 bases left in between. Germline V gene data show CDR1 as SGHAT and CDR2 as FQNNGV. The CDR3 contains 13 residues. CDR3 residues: CASSTPVAYEQYF. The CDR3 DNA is TGTGCCAGCAGCACGCCGGTCGCCTACGAGCAGTACTTC.

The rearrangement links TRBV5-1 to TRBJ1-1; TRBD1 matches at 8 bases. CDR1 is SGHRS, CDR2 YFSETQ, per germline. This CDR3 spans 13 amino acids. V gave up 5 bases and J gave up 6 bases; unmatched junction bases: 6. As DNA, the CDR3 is TGCGCCAGCAGTCTGACAGGGGCGGCTGAAGCTTTCTTT. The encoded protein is CASSLTGAAEAFF.

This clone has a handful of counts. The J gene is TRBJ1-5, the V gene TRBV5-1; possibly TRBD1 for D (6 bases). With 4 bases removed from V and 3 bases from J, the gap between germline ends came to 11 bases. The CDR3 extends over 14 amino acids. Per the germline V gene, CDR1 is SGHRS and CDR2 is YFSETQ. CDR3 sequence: CASSLDSLNQPQHF. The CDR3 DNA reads TGCGCCAGCAGCCTGGACAGTCTCAATCAGCCCCAGCATTTT. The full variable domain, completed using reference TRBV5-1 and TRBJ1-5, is KAGVTQTPRYLIKTRGQQVTLSCSPISGHRSVSWYQQTPGQGLQFLFEYFSETQRNKGNFPGRFSGRQFSNSRSEMNVSTLELGDSALYLCASSLDSLNQPQHFGDGTRLSIL.